The rows below give T cell receptor beta chains drawn from one sample of a study of cytomegalovirus exposure and HLA in healthy donors. Method: immunoSEQ multiplex PCR; TCRdb's copy keeps in-frame clones and lacks some. The sample lists 160,000 or so clones; approximately 86% were seen once. The sample was PBMCs. The receptor source for this set is a woman between 18 and 29 years old in good health and CMV-seronegative. The CDR3 runs from the conserved cysteine through the conserved F or W. The order of the fields is J gene, clone size, V gene, D gene, CDR3 protein, CDR3 DNA. D genes are given only for firm matches. Rows give clone size only sometimes, using once, few, many, or a class for an expanded clone.

J gene: TRBJ1-5
clone size: -
V gene: TRBV27
D gene: -
CDR3 protein: CASSQGREDYQPQHF
CDR3 DNA: TGTGCCAGCAGTCAAGGACGGGAGGATTATCAGCCCCAGCATTTT

J gene: TRBJ2-3
clone size: -
V gene: TRBV6-1
D gene: TRBD2
CDR3 protein: CASSEAREPLTDTQYF
CDR3 DNA: TGTGCCAGCAGTGAAGCGCGGGAGCCTCTCACAGATACGCAGTATTTT

J gene: TRBJ2-7
clone size: -
V gene: TRBV28
D gene: -
CDR3 protein: CASSPQALEQYF
CDR3 DNA: TGTGCCAGCAGTCCCCAGGCTCTCGAGCAGTACTTC

J gene: TRBJ1-6
clone size: -
V gene: TRBV27
D gene: -
CDR3 protein: CASSEPTGPNSPLHF
CDR3 DNA: TGTGCCAGCAGTGAACCGACAGGACCAAATTCACCCCTCCACTTT

J gene: TRBJ2-3
clone size: -
V gene: TRBV29-1
D gene: -
CDR3 protein: CSVEQSGQYDTQYF
CDR3 DNA: TGCAGCGTTGAACAGTCAGGTCAATATGATACGCAGTATTTT

J gene: TRBJ1-2
clone size: -
V gene: TRBV6-5
D gene: -
CDR3 protein: CASSPRGPRGYTF
CDR3 DNA: TGTGCCAGCAGTCCCAGGGGACCCCGTGGCTACACCTTC

J gene: TRBJ2-7
clone size: -
V gene: TRBV5-4
D gene: -
CDR3 protein: CASSFGARGAFEQYF
CDR3 DNA: TGTGCCAGCAGCTTTGGTGCCCGGGGGGCGTTCGAGCAGTACTTC

J gene: TRBJ2-7
clone size: -
V gene: TRBV9
D gene: -
CDR3 protein: CASSVGFGGRGYEQYF
CDR3 DNA: TGTGCCAGCAGCGTAGGATTTGGGGGGAGAGGGTACGAGCAGTACTTC

J gene: TRBJ2-7
clone size: once
V gene: TRBV7-7
D gene: TRBD2
CDR3 protein: CASSFGGGSEQYF
CDR3 DNA: TGTGCTAGCAGCTTTGGGGGGGGAAGCGAGCAGTACTTC

J gene: TRBJ2-1
clone size: once
V gene: TRBV9
D gene: -
CDR3 protein: CASSGGAGRYLPNEQFF
CDR3 DNA: TGTGCCAGCAGCGGCGGGGCGGGCAGATACCTCCCGAATGAGCAGTTCTTC

J gene: TRBJ2-7
clone size: -
V gene: TRBV30
D gene: TRBD1
CDR3 protein: CAWTGGEAEQYF
CDR3 DNA: TGTGCCTGGACAGGGGGCGAAGCCGAGCAGTACTTC

J gene: TRBJ2-7
clone size: once
V gene: TRBV28
D gene: -
CDR3 protein: CASSFTGPYEQYF
CDR3 DNA: TGTGCCAGCAGTTTCACAGGGCCCTACGAGCAGTACTTC

J gene: TRBJ2-1
clone size: -
V gene: TRBV28
D gene: TRBD2
CDR3 protein: CASSSPTSGSRDEQFF
CDR3 DNA: TGTGCCAGCAGTTCTCCTACTAGCGGGAGTCGGGATGAGCAGTTCTTC

J gene: TRBJ2-1
clone size: -
V gene: TRBV5-1
D gene: -
CDR3 protein: CASSLFSGSGDNEQFF
CDR3 DNA: TGCGCCAGCAGCTTGTTCAGCGGCAGTGGGGACAATGAGCAGTTCTTC

J gene: TRBJ2-5
clone size: -
V gene: TRBV5-1
D gene: -
CDR3 protein: CASSVSPERGKETQYF
CDR3 DNA: TGCGCCAGCAGCGTATCCCCCGAAAGGGGTAAAGAGACCCAGTACTTC

J gene: TRBJ2-3
clone size: -
V gene: TRBV5-1
D gene: TRBD2
CDR3 protein: CASSRLAGTDTQYF
CDR3 DNA: TGCGCCAGCAGCCGACTAGCGGGCACAGATACGCAGTATTTT

J gene: TRBJ2-3
clone size: -
V gene: TRBV7-8
D gene: -
CDR3 protein: CASSPRSIADTQYF
CDR3 DNA: TGTGCCAGCAGCCCCCGTTCGATAGCAGATACGCAGTATTTT

J gene: TRBJ1-1
clone size: once
V gene: TRBV28
D gene: -
CDR3 protein: CASSPPGPKGAFF
CDR3 DNA: TGTGCCAGCAGTCCCCCGGGCCCCAAGGGGGCTTTCTTT

J gene: TRBJ1-6
clone size: -
V gene: TRBV19
D gene: -
CDR3 protein: CASSIGPYSPLHF
CDR3 DNA: TGTGCCAGTAGTATAGGGCCTTATTCACCCCTCCACTTT

J gene: TRBJ1-5
clone size: -
V gene: TRBV28
D gene: TRBD1
CDR3 protein: CATSRDRAPYSNQPQHF
CDR3 DNA: TGTGCCACTTCCCGGGACAGGGCCCCGTATAGCAATCAGCCCCAGCATTTT

J gene: TRBJ1-4
clone size: -
V gene: TRBV19
D gene: -
CDR3 protein: CASSILAGGREKLFF
CDR3 DNA: TGTGCCAGTAGTATTCTTGCCGGGGGGCGTGAAAAACTGTTTTTT

J gene: TRBJ2-2
clone size: -
V gene: TRBV5-1
D gene: -
CDR3 protein: CASSRTGTGELFF
CDR3 DNA: TGCGCCAGCAGCCGCACAGGGACCGGGGAGCTGTTTTTT

J gene: TRBJ2-2
clone size: -
V gene: TRBV5-1
D gene: TRBD1
CDR3 protein: CASSLVEGALTGELFF
CDR3 DNA: TGCGCCAGCAGCTTGGTTGAGGGGGCGCTTACCGGGGAGCTGTTTTTT

J gene: TRBJ2-7
clone size: -
V gene: TRBV7-8
D gene: -
CDR3 protein: CASSLGGARGEQYF
CDR3 DNA: TGTGCCAGCAGCTTAGGCGGGGCTAGAGGCGAGCAGTACTTC

J gene: TRBJ2-1
clone size: -
V gene: TRBV2
D gene: TRBD1
CDR3 protein: CASRKSEGQGLYEQFF
CDR3 DNA: TGTGCCAGCAGGAAAAGTGAGGGACAGGGGTTGTATGAGCAGTTCTTC

J gene: TRBJ2-7
clone size: -
V gene: TRBV19
D gene: TRBD2
CDR3 protein: CASSTVAGDEQYF
CDR3 DNA: TGTGCCAGTAGTACAGTAGCGGGAGACGAGCAGTACTTC

J gene: TRBJ2-7
clone size: -
V gene: TRBV11-2
D gene: TRBD2
CDR3 protein: CASTGLAGSYEQYF
CDR3 DNA: TGTGCCAGCACCGGACTAGCGGGTTCCTACGAGCAGTACTTC

J gene: TRBJ1-5
clone size: few
V gene: TRBV5-6
D gene: TRBD1
CDR3 protein: CASSSRDRVGDGGNQPQHF
CDR3 DNA: TGTGCCAGCAGCTCCCGGGACAGGGTTGGGGATGGTGGCAATCAGCCCCAGCATTTT

J gene: TRBJ1-1
clone size: -
V gene: TRBV6-5
D gene: -
CDR3 protein: CASSYFQMNTEAFF
CDR3 DNA: TGTGCCAGCAGTTACTTTCAGATGAACACTGAAGCTTTCTTT

J gene: TRBJ1-5
clone size: -
V gene: TRBV2
D gene: TRBD1
CDR3 protein: CASSGQGKQPQHF
CDR3 DNA: TGTGCCAGCAGTGGACAGGGGAAACAGCCCCAGCATTTT

J gene: TRBJ2-7
clone size: -
V gene: TRBV6-6
D gene: -
CDR3 protein: CASSLKYGGAYEQYF
CDR3 DNA: TGTGCCAGCAGTCTGAAGTACGGAGGGGCCTACGAGCAGTACTTC

J gene: TRBJ1-5
clone size: -
V gene: TRBV7-2
D gene: -
CDR3 protein: CAGSLTAHSNQPQHF
CDR3 DNA: TGTGCCGGCAGCTTGACAGCCCATAGCAATCAGCCCCAGCATTTT

J gene: TRBJ2-5
clone size: -
V gene: TRBV6-1
D gene: TRBD1
CDR3 protein: CASSATGTGNPLHQYF
CDR3 DNA: TGTGCCAGCAGTGCAACCGGGACAGGGAATCCCCTACATCAGTACTTC

J gene: TRBJ1-1
clone size: -
V gene: TRBV19
D gene: -
CDR3 protein: CASSIRAGENTEAFF
CDR3 DNA: TGTGCCAGTAGTATTCGGGCAGGGGAGAACACTGAAGCTTTCTTT

J gene: TRBJ1-1
clone size: -
V gene: TRBV28
D gene: TRBD1
CDR3 protein: CASSLSLQGGTEAFF
CDR3 DNA: TGTGCCAGCAGTCTTTCCTTACAGGGGGGCACTGAAGCTTTCTTT

J gene: TRBJ2-6
clone size: -
V gene: TRBV2
D gene: -
CDR3 protein: CASRRDTGLSGANVLTF
CDR3 DNA: TGTGCCAGCAGACGGGACACGGGTTTGTCTGGGGCCAACGTCCTGACTTTC

J gene: TRBJ2-5
clone size: -
V gene: TRBV6-5
D gene: -
CDR3 protein: CASRGLQETQYF
CDR3 DNA: TGTGCCAGCCGGGGACTTCAAGAGACCCAGTACTTC